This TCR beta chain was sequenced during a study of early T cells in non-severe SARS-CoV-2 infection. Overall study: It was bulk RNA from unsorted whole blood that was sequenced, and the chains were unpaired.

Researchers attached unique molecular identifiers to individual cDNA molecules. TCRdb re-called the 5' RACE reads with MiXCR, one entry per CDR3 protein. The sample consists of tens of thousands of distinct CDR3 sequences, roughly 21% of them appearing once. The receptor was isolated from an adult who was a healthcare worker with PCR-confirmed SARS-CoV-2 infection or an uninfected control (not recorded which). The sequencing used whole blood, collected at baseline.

DNA of the CDR3: TGTGCCAGCAGCTTCAGGGGGGGGGACCTCCAAGAGACCCAGTACTTC. This sequence encodes CASSFRGGDLQETQYF. The chain has TRBV3-1 and TRBJ2-5; D may correspond to TRBD1 or TRBD2 (7 bases each). Trimming pared 5 bases from V and 1 base from J, leaving 17 bases between. Germline CDR1 and CDR2: LGHDT and YNNKEL (reference sequence). CDR3 length equals 16 residues.